A single sample gave rise to the 26 T cell receptor beta chains below, sequenced in a study of CD8+ T cells in alopecia areata. Treatment described: oral pan-JAK inhibitor, 5-10 mg twice daily. Extracted RNA was reverse transcribed, and the resulting cDNA served as sequencing template. Produced via immunoSEQ multiplex PCR; TCRdb's table is partial and in-frame only. The sample has 100,000 to 150,000 clones, 60% to 65% seen once. Specimen: CD4+ T cells sorted from blood, collected at week 4, from a patient treated with tofacitinib. The receptors originated from a human donor with alopecia areata.

This clone was counted a single time. This chain connects TRBV2 to TRBJ2-1; D unclear. V lost 6 bases and J lost 10, with 7 bases in between. Germline values: CDR1 SNHLY, CDR2 FYNNEI. The CDR3 sequence is 10 residues long. In nucleotides, the CDR3 is TGTGCCAGCAGAAACGTGGAGCAGTTCTTC. Translation: CASRNVEQFF.

As regards this clone: Additional DNA sequences in this sample encode the identical CDR3. The chain combines TRBV7-9 with TRBJ2-5; 8 bases are a match to TRBD2. V was clipped by 3 bases and J by 3 bases; unmatched bases: 12. The CDR3 is 17 amino acids. Germline CDR1 is SEHNR and CDR2 is FQNEAQ (reference sequence). The CDR3 sequence is CASSFGGAGGAEETQYF. As DNA, the CDR3 is TGTGCCAGCAGCTTCGGGGGTGCGGGGGGCGCCGAAGAGACCCAGTACTTC. Complete variable domain (other parts from reference TRBV7-9 and TRBJ2-5): DTGVSQNPRHKITKRGQNVTFRCDPISEHNRLYWYRQTLGQGPEFLTYFQNEAQLEKSRLLSDRFSAERPKGSFSTLEIQRTEQGDSAMYLCASSFGGAGGAEETQYFGPGTRLLVL.

This rearrangement joins TRBV7-2 to TRBJ2-1, with TRBD2 identical over 11 bases. The CDR3 runs 18 residues. J was trimmed by 7 bases and V by 4 bases; bases with no gene match: 15. Germline values: CDR1 SGHTA, CDR2 FQGNSA. DNA for the CDR3: TGTGCCAGCAGCTCTAGCTTAGCGCTAGCGGGAGGTGAGAATGAGCAGTTCTTC. Translated, it gives CASSSSLALAGGENEQFF.

This clone came up a few times. The chain employs TRBV18 and TRBJ2-7; D ambiguous. V lost 3 bases and J lost 4, with 7 bases in between. This CDR3 spans 12 amino acids. Germline V gene lookup returns CDR1 KGHSH and CDR2 LQKENI. The CDR3 region has the DNA TGTGCCAGCTCACCCCGGAGATACGAGCAGTACTTC. Translated: CASSPRRYEQYF.

The chain links TRBV29-1 to TRBJ1-2, with D unresolved. With 5 bases removed from V and 6 bases from J, the gap between germline ends came to 10 bases. Germline values: CDR1 SQVTM, CDR2 ANQGSEA. This CDR3 is built from 11 residues. The DNA for the CDR3 is TGCAGCGTTCAAGTAGGAAATGGCTACACCTTC. It is translated as CSVQVGNGYTF. Drawing the rest from reference TRBV29-1 and TRBJ1-2, the complete variable domain is SAVISQKPSRDICQRGTSLTIQCQVDSQVTMMFWYRQQPGQSLTLIATANQGSEATYESGFVIDKFPISRPNLTFSTLTVSNMSPEDSSIYLCSVQVGNGYTFGSGTRLTVV.

The gene calls are TRBV5-4 and TRBJ2-7; D might be TRBD2 (5 bases). CDR1 and CDR2 (germline): SGHNT, YYREEE (reference sequence). The CDR3 runs to 15 residues. Trimming cost V 0 bases and J 3 bases, with 13 bases left between them. CDR3 DNA: TGTGCCAGCAGCTTGGCGGGGTCCGGCGGCTACGAGCAGTACTTC. Protein product: CASSLAGSGGYEQYF.

The gene calls are TRBV29-1 and TRBJ2-1, with 8 bases identical to TRBD2. Germline CDR1 and CDR2: SQVTM and ANQGSEA. The trim removed 7 bases at V and 9 bases at J, leaving 14 bases unmatched. This CDR3 comprises 14 residues. The CDR3 reads CSGGGGSGISEQFF. For the CDR3, the DNA is TGCAGCGGGGGAGGTGGTAGCGGGATCAGTGAGCAGTTCTTC.

In its sample, this clone was seen a few times. In DNA, the CDR3 is TGTGCCAGCAGTTTGCGGAGGCCGCTCGACAATGAGCAGTTCTTC. Its protein product is CASSLRRPLDNEQFF. The V and J genes are TRBV28 and TRBJ2-1, with a possible D match to TRBD2 (5 bases). V was clipped by 3 bases and J by 5 bases, with 14 bases between them. Germline V gives CDR1 MDHEN, CDR2 SYDVKM. The CDR3 consists of 15 residues.

The chain employs TRBV2 and TRBJ2-1; D might be TRBD1 (5 bases). V gave up 6 bases and J gave up 5 bases, with 11 bases separating them. The CDR3 spans 13 residues. CDR1 SNHLY and CDR2 FYNNEI come from the germline V gene. The CDR3 DNA reads TGTGCCAGCAGGCCCGACAGAAACAATGAGCAGTTCTTC. Encoded protein: CASRPDRNNEQFF.

The chain links TRBV5-1 to TRBJ2-7; D perhaps matches TRBD2 (6 bases). Between the trimmed V and J ends, which lost 0 bases and 5 bases, there was a span of 12 bases. The CDR3 loop spans 14 amino acids. Germline V lookup: CDR1 SGHRS, CDR2 YFSETQ. The CDR3 loop is CASSLAGTDHEQYF. In DNA, the CDR3 is TGCGCCAGCAGCTTGGCCGGGACTGACCACGAGCAGTACTTC. Full variable domain (missing parts from reference TRBV5-1 and TRBJ2-7): KAGVTQTPRYLIKTRGQQVTLSCSPISGHRSVSWYQQTPGQGLQFLFEYFSETQRNKGNFPGRFSGRQFSNSRSEMNVSTLELGDSALYLCASSLAGTDHEQYFGPGTRLTVT.

The V gene is TRBV4-1, the J gene TRBJ2-7; 7 nucleotides line up with TRBD1. The V and J ends lost 0 bases and 2 bases, in that order; junction bases with no gene match: 10. The CDR3 runs 17 residues. Germline-derived CDR1 and CDR2 are MGHRA and YSYEKL. CDR3 protein: CASSQEPWTGQTYEQYF. Written as DNA, the CDR3 is TGCGCCAGCAGCCAAGAGCCCTGGACAGGTCAAACCTACGAGCAGTACTTC.

This clone was observed a few times. V and J are TRBV4-3 and TRBJ2-2; 7 bases fit TRBD1. With V trimmed by 4 bases and J by 3 bases, 5 bases remained unmatched. The CDR3 has 15 residues. Germline CDR1 reads LGHNA; CDR2 reads YSLEER. The CDR3 DNA reads TGCGCCAGCAGCCGCGAGGGGGCTGACACCGGGGAGCTGTTTTTT. It yields the protein CASSREGADTGELFF.

The rearrangement links TRBV2 to TRBJ2-7, with 9 positions matching TRBD1. Germline-derived CDR1 and CDR2 are SNHLY and FYNNEI. The CDR3 covers 14 residues. V trimming: 6 bases; J trimming: 4 bases; junction bases outside the gene matches: 7. CDR3 amino acids: CASRPGQGAYEQYF. CDR3 in DNA: TGTGCCAGCAGGCCGGGACAGGGCGCTTACGAGCAGTACTTC.

The CDR3 coding sequence is TGTGCCAGCAGCTTGCAGGGAAACACTGAAGCTTTCTTT. As protein: CASSLQGNTEAFF. The chain is built from TRBV5-5 and TRBJ1-1, with a weak D call TRBD1 (5 bases). V was shortened by 1 base and J by 2 bases, with 6 bases between the two germline ends. The CDR3 has 13 residues. Germline lookup yields CDR1 SGHKS and CDR2 YYEKEE (reference sequence).

The chain couples TRBV7-7 to TRBJ2-2, with 9 bases aligning to TRBD1. Germline-derived CDR1 and CDR2 are SSHAT and FNYEAQ (reference sequence). J was trimmed by 7 bases and V by 2 bases; bases with no gene match: 11. The CDR3 has 17 amino acids. The DNA for the CDR3 is TGTGCCAGCAGCTTATCTCCGGGGACAGGGAGTGTCGGGGAGCTGTTTTTT. Its protein is CASSLSPGTGSVGELFF. Drawing the rest from reference TRBV7-7 and TRBJ2-2, the complete variable domain is GAGVSQSPRYKVTKRGQDVTLRCDPISSHATLYWYQQALGQGPEFLTYFNYEAQPDKSGLPSDRFSAERPEGSISTLTIQRTEQRDSAMYRCASSLSPGTGSVGELFFGEGSRLTVL.

This clone was found once. The V and J genes are TRBV2 and TRBJ1-5; unclear D gene. V was clipped by 2 bases and J by 0 bases, with 17 bases between them. CDR3 size: 18 residues. Germline-derived CDR1 and CDR2 are SNHLY and FYNNEI. The CDR3 coding sequence is TGTGCCAGCAGTGAACCGCCCAATCCACTGTATAGCAATCAGCCCCAGCATTTT. It specifies CASSEPPNPLYSNQPQHF.

This clone was counted between two and nine times. The chain is built from TRBV7-2 and TRBJ1-5; D is undetermined. Germline CDR1 and CDR2: SGHTA and FQGNSA. V lost 2 bases and J lost 2, with 13 bases in between. The CDR3 length is 16 residues. The chain's CDR3 is CASSLRSLGGNQPQHF. In DNA, the CDR3 is TGTGCCAGCAGCTTAAGGTCCCTTGGTGGCAATCAGCCCCAGCATTTT.

The rearrangement links TRBV5-1 to TRBJ1-5; no firm D call. The V gene's germline CDR1 is SGHRS and CDR2 YFSETQ. With 2 bases removed from V and 5 bases from J, the gap between germline ends came to 11 bases. CDR3 length: 14 residues. The CDR3 DNA reads as TGCGCCAGCAGCTTTGACGCAAATGATCAGCCCCAGCATTTT. Translating it yields CASSFDANDQPQHF.

The V gene is TRBV4-1, the J gene TRBJ2-4; 10 nucleotides line up with TRBD2. Per germline, CDR1 MGHRA and CDR2 YSYEKL. V trimming: 0 bases; J trimming: 8 bases; junction bases outside the gene matches: 1. The CDR3 has 14 residues. The CDR3 sequence is CASSQDGTSDIQYF. CDR3 bases: TGCGCCAGCAGCCAAGACGGGACTAGCGACATTCAGTACTTC.

J is TRBJ2-5 and V is TRBV30; TRBD1 matches at 9 bases. In germline, CDR1 is GTSNPN, CDR2 SVGIG (reference sequence). With V trimmed by 1 base and J by 1 base, 4 bases remained unmatched. CDR3 size: 15 residues. The CDR3 region is CAWSAWDRAQETQYF. In DNA form, the CDR3 reads TGTGCCTGGAGTGCTTGGGACAGGGCCCAAGAGACCCAGTACTTC.

The V gene is TRBV27, the J gene TRBJ2-5, with TRBD2 matching 16 bases. The CDR3 loop spans 18 amino acids. The V and J ends lost 6 bases and 5 bases, in that order; junction bases with no gene match: 12. Germline loops: CDR1 MNHEY, CDR2 SMNVEV (reference sequence). The CDR3 here is CASRDSGLAGGLWETQYF. The CDR3 DNA follows: TGTGCCAGCAGGGATTCGGGACTAGCGGGGGGGCTTTGGGAGACCCAGTACTTC.

The chain carries TRBV5-1 and TRBJ2-2; D gene uncertain. Per the germline V gene, CDR1 is SGHRS and CDR2 is YFSETQ. The V end lost 3 bases, the J end lost 1 base, and 1 base lay between the germline ends. The CDR3 is 12 residues long. As DNA, the CDR3 is TGCGCCAGCAGCTGGAACACCGGGGAGCTGTTTTTT. This translates into CASSWNTGELFF.

This clone appeared a few times. This chain links TRBV19 with TRBJ2-3, with 10 bases lining up with TRBD2. The CDR3 spans 15 residues. Germline CDR1 and CDR2: LNHDA and SQIVND (reference sequence). With V trimmed by 7 bases and J by 3 bases, 7 bases remained unmatched. CDR3 sequence reads: CASTIAGGGTDTQYF. The CDR3 bases are TGTGCCAGTACCATAGCGGGAGGAGGAACAGATACGCAGTATTTT.

The chain carries TRBV29-1 and TRBJ1-2; 8 bases match TRBD1. V lost 5 bases to trimming and J lost 2 bases; unmatched junction nucleotides: 13. Germline loops: CDR1 SQVTM, CDR2 ANQGSEA. This CDR3 contains 16 residues. The CDR3 DNA sequence: TGCAGCGTTTCCCGAAGGGGGCAGGGGGCGAACTATGGCTACACCTTC. Encoded protein: CSVSRRGQGANYGYTF.

This clone was counted only a few times. The chain links TRBV29-1 to TRBJ1-1, with TRBD1 as a possible D gene (5 bases). The germline V gene has CDR1 SQVTM and CDR2 ANQGSEA. V was shortened by 2 bases and J by 4 bases, with 14 bases between the two germline ends. This CDR3 spans 14 amino acids. The CDR3 DNA follows: TGCAGCGTTGAACGGGGCTCGTCGAGCACTGAAGCTTTCTTT. Translating it yields CSVERGSSSTEAFF.

This rearrangement joins TRBV7-2 to TRBJ2-5, with TRBD1 identical over 12 bases. The ends lost 5 bases at V and 3 bases at J; junction bases unmatched: 4. The CDR3 is 15 amino acids. Germline V gene lookup returns CDR1 SGHTA and CDR2 FQGNSA. The CDR3 sequence is CASSRDRGREETQYF. In DNA, the CDR3 is TGTGCCAGCAGCAGGGACAGGGGGCGAGAAGAGACCCAGTACTTC.